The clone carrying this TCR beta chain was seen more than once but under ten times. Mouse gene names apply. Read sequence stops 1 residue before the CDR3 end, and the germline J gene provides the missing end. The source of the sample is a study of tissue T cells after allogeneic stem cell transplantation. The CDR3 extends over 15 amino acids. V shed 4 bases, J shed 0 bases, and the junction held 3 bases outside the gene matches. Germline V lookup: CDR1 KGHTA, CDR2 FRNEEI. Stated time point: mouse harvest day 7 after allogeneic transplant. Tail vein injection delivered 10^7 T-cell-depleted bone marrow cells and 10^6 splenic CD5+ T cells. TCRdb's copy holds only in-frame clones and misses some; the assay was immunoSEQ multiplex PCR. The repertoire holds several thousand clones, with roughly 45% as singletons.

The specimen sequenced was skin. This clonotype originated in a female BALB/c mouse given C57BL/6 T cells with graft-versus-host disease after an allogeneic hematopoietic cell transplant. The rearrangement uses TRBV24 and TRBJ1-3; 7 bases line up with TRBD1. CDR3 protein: CASSPWDSSGNTLYF. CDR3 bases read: TGTGCCAGCAGTCCTTGGGACAGTTCTGGAAATACGCTCTAT.